In its sample, the clone carrying this TCR beta chain was seen many times. Naive CD8 library inputs spanned roughly 17,000 to 1,100,000 sorted cells and 10%, 30% or 50% RNA. Listed TCR primers, together with previously described methods, were used for the bulk TCR libraries. In TCRdb, the PCR reads were re-called with MiXCR into one record per CDR3 protein. The sample holds about 640,000 distinct CDR3 sequences, 15% to 20% seen once. The entry originates in a study of molecular identifiers for immune sequencing clone quantification. Germline V gives CDR1 SEHNR, CDR2 FQNEAQ (reference sequence). V dropped 5 bases and J dropped 6 bases, with 9 bases sitting between them. The CDR3 has 12 residues.

The sequencing sample was made of naive CD8+ T cells from blood, with Jurkat cell RNA spiked in. The subset here: FACS-sorted CD8+CD4-CCR7+CD45RA+ naive T cells. This sequence joins TRBV7-9 and TRBJ2-3; D is perhaps TRBD1 or TRBD2 (5 bases each). The TCR originated in a human donor in good health. Some libraries in this study had Jurkat cell RNA spiked in. The CDR3 coding sequence is TGTGCCAGCAGCCCAGGGACGGATACGCAGTATTTT. Protein sequence: CASSPGTDTQYF.